What follows are 20 T cell receptor beta chains derived from one specimen sequenced in a study of T cell responses to AZD1222 COVID-19 vaccine. Only in-frame clones appear in the TCRdb table, and some are missing; sequencing was by immunoSEQ multiplex PCR. The table includes 120,000 to 150,000 clones, 91% detected once. Sequencing was performed on peripheral blood, taken on day 0 of AZD1222 vaccination. All receptors derive from an adult in good health.

This clone rates as medium-sized. The chain carries TRBV12-5 and TRBJ1-6, with D unclear. The CDR3 runs to 13 residues. Germline V gene lookup returns CDR1 LGHNT and CDR2 FRNRAP. V lost 10 bases and J 10 bases, leaving 17 bases between the germline ends. The CDR3 region is CATLISVKSPLHF. The CDR3 bases are TGTGCTACCCTAATCTCGGTGAAGTCACCCCTCCACTTT.

The chain recombines TRBV27 with TRBJ1-1; D is ambiguous. The germline V gene has CDR1 MNHEY and CDR2 SMNVEV (reference sequence). CDR3 length equals 16 residues. V was trimmed by 5 bases and J by 4 bases, leaving 20 bases between them. The CDR3 sequence is CASSNPSRFEVTEAFF. The CDR3 DNA is TGTGCCAGCAGTAACCCCAGCAGGTTCGAAGTCACTGAAGCTTTCTTT.

The V and J genes are TRBV28 and TRBJ1-2; TRBD1 agrees at 8 bases. The CDR3 is 13 amino acids. CDR1 and CDR2 from the germline V gene are MDHEN and SYDVKM. Trimming took 7 bases from V and 4 from J; bases not matched to a gene: 5. CDR3 protein: CASTGQGPYGYTF. DNA of the CDR3: TGTGCCAGCACCGGACAGGGTCCCTATGGCTACACCTTC.

This clone was seen a single time. The chain links TRBV28 to TRBJ2-1; 9 bases map to TRBD2. CDR1 is MDHEN, CDR2 SYDVKM, per germline. The CDR3 has 16 amino acids. The V gene end was trimmed by 1 base and the J gene end by 4 bases; junction bases not matched to a gene: 5. CDR3 coding DNA: TGTGCCAGCAGTTTATTAACTAGCGGGCTTTACAATGAGCAGTTCTTC. It specifies CASSLLTSGLYNEQFF.

The CDR3 DNA follows: TGTGCCAGCAGCGTAGATGGGAACTTAAATCAGCCCCAGCATTTT. It specifies CASSVDGNLNQPQHF. The V gene is TRBV9, the J gene TRBJ1-5; the D is unclear. The ends were cut back, 0 bases at V and 4 bases at J, with 11 bases in the middle. CDR3 length: 15 residues. Looked up from germline, CDR1 is SGDLS and CDR2 is YYNGEE.

The genes are TRBV5-1 and TRBJ1-3; the D is unclear. V shed 2 bases and J shed 4 bases, with 7 bases lying between them. Germline CDR1 SGHRS, CDR2 YFSETQ. CDR3 length equals 13 residues. CDR3 protein: CASSFGSGNTIYF. The CDR3 DNA reads as TGCGCCAGCAGCTTTGGTTCCGGAAACACCATATATTTT.

This clone came up once. The rearrangement joins TRBV19 to TRBJ2-3; D is undetermined. V lost 3 bases and J lost 3, with 10 bases in between. The CDR3 loop spans 14 amino acids. CDR1 and CDR2 (germline): LNHDA, SQIVND (reference sequence). In DNA, the CDR3 is TGTGCCAGTAGTATTCTTTTCGGGACAGATACGCAGTATTTT. The encoded protein is CASSILFGTDTQYF.

This chain links TRBV13 with TRBJ2-1, with TRBD2 matching 8 bases. Germline values: CDR1 PRHDT, CDR2 FYEKMQ (reference sequence). The CDR3 loop spans 15 amino acids. The J segment lost 9 bases and the V segment lost 5 bases, leaving 12 bases of the junction unmatched. The CDR3 loop is CASSLEERGIGEQFF. CDR3 nucleotides: TGTGCCAGCAGCCTCGAGGAGCGGGGGATCGGTGAGCAGTTCTTC.

V and J are TRBV12-3 or TRBV12-4 and TRBJ1-2; D may be TRBD1 (6 bases). The CDR3 has 13 amino acids. V was trimmed by 5 bases and J by 8 bases, leaving 15 bases between them. CDR3 DNA sequence: TGTGCCAGCAGTCACAGGGTAATAGGAGGCTACACCTTC. Amino acids: CASSHRVIGGYTF.

This clone has only one observation. The J gene is TRBJ1-1, the V gene TRBV2; tentatively, D is TRBD1 (6 bases). The CDR3 runs 15 residues. In germline, CDR1 is SNHLY, CDR2 FYNNEI. The ends were cut back, 7 bases at V and 2 bases at J, with 17 bases in the middle. For the CDR3, the DNA is TGTGCCAGCACTGGACAGTCCAACTTAAACACTGAAGCTTTCTTT. It specifies CASTGQSNLNTEAFF.

V and J are TRBV5-4 and TRBJ2-4; perhaps TRBD2 as D (5 bases). CDR3 length equals 17 residues. Germline V gene lookup returns CDR1 SGHNT and CDR2 YYREEE (reference sequence). Deletions cut 4 bases from V and 1 base from J, with 18 bases between. CDR3 protein: CASSKLGSGVAKNIQYF. CDR3 in DNA: TGTGCCAGCAGCAAACTAGGGAGCGGTGTGGCCAAAAACATTCAGTACTTC.

The V gene is TRBV25-1, the J gene TRBJ2-3; D unclear. This CDR3 spans 12 amino acids. V dropped 4 bases and J dropped 10 bases, with 12 bases sitting between them. Looked up from germline, CDR1 is MGHDK and CDR2 is SYGVNS. CDR3 loop: CASSASPGPQYF. CDR3 DNA: TGTGCCAGCAGTGCCAGCCCCGGCCCGCAGTATTTT.

The CDR3 sequence is CASRRQGAGYTF. In DNA, the CDR3 is TGTGCCAGCAGGAGACAGGGGGCTGGCTACACCTTC. The chain carries TRBV2 and TRBJ1-2, with 10 bases fitting TRBD1. CDR1 and CDR2 from the germline V gene are SNHLY and FYNNEI. The CDR3 consists of 12 residues. Trimming took 6 bases from V and 7 from J; bases not matched to a gene: 2.

For the CDR3, the DNA is TGTGCCAGCAGTTACTCGGGGGGAGGGGGCTACGAGCAGTACTTC. Translation: CASSYSGGGGYEQYF. V is TRBV6-5 and J is TRBJ2-7; the D gene is possibly TRBD2 (7 bases). From germline, CDR1 is MNHEY and CDR2 SVGAGI. The V end lost 0 bases, the J end lost 3 bases, and 12 bases lay between the germline ends. The CDR3 contains 15 residues.

The J gene is TRBJ1-6, the V gene TRBV2; the D is unclear. This CDR3 comprises 13 residues. Trimming stripped 8 bases from V and 7 bases from J, with 12 bases between. From germline, CDR1 is SNHLY and CDR2 FYNNEI. The CDR3 DNA reads TGTGCCAGCGTCGCTAGTCCGAATTCACCCCTCCACTTT. It yields the protein CASVASPNSPLHF.

This chain joins TRBV6-5 and TRBJ2-2, with D perhaps matching TRBD2 (5 bases). The V and J ends lost 11 bases and 6 bases respectively, with 19 bases between them. CDR3 length: 14 residues. Germline CDR1 is MNHEY and CDR2 is SVGAGI. The CDR3 region is CAPMRAISAGELFF. The CDR3 DNA follows: TGTGCCCCGATGCGGGCGATCTCGGCCGGGGAGCTGTTTTTT.

The chain recombines TRBV27 with TRBJ2-1; TRBD2 agrees at 11 bases. Germline V CDR1 and CDR2: MNHEY, SMNVEV (reference sequence). The CDR3 has 13 residues. The trim removed 2 bases at V and 10 bases at J, leaving 1 base unmatched. For the CDR3, the DNA is TGTGCCAGCAGTTTAACTAGCGGGAGCGAGCAGTTCTTC. It codes for CASSLTSGSEQFF.

The rearrangement links TRBV5-1 to TRBJ1-5; no definite D call. The CDR3 consists of 14 residues. Germline V lookup: CDR1 SGHRS, CDR2 YFSETQ. Between the trimmed V and J ends, which lost 0 bases and 7 bases, there was a span of 11 bases. The CDR3: CASSLEGPGQPQHF. The CDR3 region has the DNA TGCGCCAGCAGCTTGGAGGGCCCTGGGCAGCCCCAGCATTTT.

The V gene is TRBV7-3, the J gene TRBJ2-6, with D possibly being TRBD2 (5 bases). The V end was cut by 1 base, the J end by 4 bases, with 14 bases between. Germline V CDR1 and CDR2: SGHTA, FQGTGA. The CDR3 runs 17 residues. The CDR3 DNA sequence: TGTGCCAGCAGCTTAATGTCTCCCACGGGAGGGGCCAACGTCCTGACTTTC. Protein: CASSLMSPTGGANVLTF.

This chain connects TRBV5-1 to TRBJ2-3; weak D call: TRBD1 (6 bases). CDR3 size: 15 residues. V lost 3 bases to trimming and J lost 0 bases, with 11 bases between them. Per germline, CDR1 SGHRS and CDR2 YFSETQ. The CDR3 coding sequence is TGCGCCAGCAGCTCAGGGGTCCCTAGCACAGATACGCAGTATTTT. This sequence encodes CASSSGVPSTDTQYF.